This TCR beta chain was recorded in a study of vaccination effects on CD4 cells after COVID-19. About this clone: Its target is not known. A junction boundary mismatches the germline segment, possibly from a read error. This same CDR3 is encoded by further DNA sequences in the sample.

Using immunoSEQ multiplex PCR, the repertoire was profiled, and TCRdb retains in-frame clones only, with some absent. The table includes about 20,000 clones, 70% to 80% detected once. Antigen-specific CD4+ T cells expanded by the ViraFEST assay with viral peptide pools were then sequenced. Cells that had been cultured for 10 days were the source of isolated CD4+ T cells. The CDR3 totals 16 residues. Germline V gene sequence: CDR1 SNHLY, CDR2 FYNNEI. The TCR sequence derives from a human donor who received a COVID-19 vaccine. The rearrangement uses TRBV2 and TRBJ1-6, with 7 bases matching TRBD1. Here the sequenced sample was CD4+ T cells from PBMCs cultured with HCoV-229E spike peptides, taken before COVID-19 vaccination. The CDR3 coding sequence is TGTGCCAGCAGTGTACGAGGGGCAGGGGGAAATTCACCCCTTCACTTT. Its protein is CASSVRGAGGNSPLHF.